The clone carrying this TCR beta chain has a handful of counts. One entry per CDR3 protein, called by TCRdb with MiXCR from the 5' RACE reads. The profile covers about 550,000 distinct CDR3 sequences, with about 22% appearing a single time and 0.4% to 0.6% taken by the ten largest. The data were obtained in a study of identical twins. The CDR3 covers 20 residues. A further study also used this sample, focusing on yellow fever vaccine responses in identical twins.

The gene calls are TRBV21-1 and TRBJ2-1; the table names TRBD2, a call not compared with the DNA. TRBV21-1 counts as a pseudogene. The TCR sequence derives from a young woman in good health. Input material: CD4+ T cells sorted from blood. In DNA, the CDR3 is TGTGCCAGCAGCAAATTGGGACTAGCGGGAGCCCCCAGCTCCTACAATGAGCAGTTCTTC. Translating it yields CASSKLGLAGAPSSYNEQFF.